The count of the clone carrying this T cell receptor beta chain is one. Its target is unknown. The junction does not match germline at one end; this may be a read error. This entry comes from a study of post-analysis software for immune sequencing data. Study conclusions and caveats: When patients were compared with controls, about five TRBV segments were more frequent, TRBV5-6, TRBV5-1 and TRBV20-1 among them. Significantly lower normalized Chao1 diversity was seen in multiple sclerosis patients than in controls.

Prepared libraries of TCR beta cDNA carried unique molecular identifiers. TCRdb reprocessed the PCR reads with MiXCR, giving one entry per CDR3 protein. The table lists under 200,000 distinct CDR3 sequences, roughly 35% of them singletons. The germline V gene encodes CDR1 MGHRA and CDR2 YSYEKL. The CDR3 is 17 residues long. The TCR sequence derives from a girl aged 10 to 17 with multiple sclerosis. The chain has TRBV4-1 and TRBJ2-1, with 14 bases fitting TRBD2. Sample: blood, taken after autologous hematopoietic stem cell transplantation. CDR3 protein: CASSQGGLAGERNEQFF. CDR3 DNA sequence: TGCGCCAGCAGCCAAGGGGGACTAGCGGGAGAACGTAATGAACAGTTCTTC.